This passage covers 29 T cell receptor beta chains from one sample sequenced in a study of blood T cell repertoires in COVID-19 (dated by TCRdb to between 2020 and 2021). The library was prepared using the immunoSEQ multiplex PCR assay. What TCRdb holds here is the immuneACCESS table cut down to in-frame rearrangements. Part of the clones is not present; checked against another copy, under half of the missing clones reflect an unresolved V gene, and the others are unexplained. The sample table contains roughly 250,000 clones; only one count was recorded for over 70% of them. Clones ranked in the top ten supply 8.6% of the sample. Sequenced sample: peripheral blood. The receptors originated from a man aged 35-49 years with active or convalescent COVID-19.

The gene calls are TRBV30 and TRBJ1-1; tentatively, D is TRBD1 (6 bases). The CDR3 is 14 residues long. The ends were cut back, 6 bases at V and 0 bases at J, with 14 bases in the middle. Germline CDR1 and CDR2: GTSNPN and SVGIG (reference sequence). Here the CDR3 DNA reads TGTGCCTGTGGAGGGGGGCTAATGAACACTGAAGCTTTCTTT. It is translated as CACGGGLMNTEAFF.

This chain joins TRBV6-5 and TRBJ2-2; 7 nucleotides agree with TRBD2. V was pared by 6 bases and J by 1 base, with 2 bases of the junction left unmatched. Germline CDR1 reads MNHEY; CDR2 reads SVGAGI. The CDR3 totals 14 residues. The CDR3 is CASRLAENTGELFF. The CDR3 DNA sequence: TGTGCCAGCAGGCTAGCGGAGAACACCGGGGAGCTGTTTTTT.

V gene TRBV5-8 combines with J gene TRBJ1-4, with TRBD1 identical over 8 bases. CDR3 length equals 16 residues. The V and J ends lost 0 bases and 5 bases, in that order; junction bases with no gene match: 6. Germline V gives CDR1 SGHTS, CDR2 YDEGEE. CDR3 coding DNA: TGTGCCAGCAGCTTGGGACAGGGGATGACGAATGAAAAACTGTTTTTT. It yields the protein CASSLGQGMTNEKLFF.

The CDR3 sequence: CASSRLGGTGNTGELFF. DNA of the CDR3: TGTGCCAGCAGTAGACTGGGGGGGACAGGGAACACCGGGGAGCTGTTTTTT. J is TRBJ2-2 and V is TRBV9; possible D gene TRBD1, 8 bases. V lost 5 bases, J lost 1 base, and 18 bases lay in between. CDR1 is SGDLS, CDR2 YYNGEE, per germline. This CDR3 is built from 17 residues.

In DNA form, the CDR3 reads TGTGCCAGCAACCCCGGGACAGGGGAGGAGACCCAGTACTTC. It encodes CASNPGTGEETQYF. The V gene is TRBV19, the J gene TRBJ2-5, with TRBD1 matching over 10 bases. The CDR3 is 14 residues long. Germline CDR1 reads LNHDA; CDR2 reads SQIVND (reference sequence). The V gene end was trimmed by 9 bases and the J gene end by 5 bases; junction bases not matched to a gene: 9.

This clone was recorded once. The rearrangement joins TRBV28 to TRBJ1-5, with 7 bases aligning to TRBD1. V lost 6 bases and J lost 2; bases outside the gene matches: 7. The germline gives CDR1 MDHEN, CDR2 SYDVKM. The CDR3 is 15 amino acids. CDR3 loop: CASRNRGSGNQPQHF. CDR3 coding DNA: TGTGCCAGCAGGAACAGGGGTTCAGGCAATCAGCCCCAGCATTTT.

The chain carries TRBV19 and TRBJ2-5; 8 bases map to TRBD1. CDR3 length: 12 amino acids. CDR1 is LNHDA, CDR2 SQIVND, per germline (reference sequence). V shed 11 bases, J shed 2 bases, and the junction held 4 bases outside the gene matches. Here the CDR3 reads CACGDRQETQYF. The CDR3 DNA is TGTGCCTGTGGGGACAGGCAAGAGACCCAGTACTTC.

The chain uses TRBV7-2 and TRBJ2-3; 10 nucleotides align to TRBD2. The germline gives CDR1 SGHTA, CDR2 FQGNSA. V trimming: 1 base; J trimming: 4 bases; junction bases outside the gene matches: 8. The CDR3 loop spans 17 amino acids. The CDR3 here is CASSLESSGGAADTQYF. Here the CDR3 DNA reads TGTGCCAGCAGCTTAGAGTCCAGCGGGGGGGCCGCAGATACGCAGTATTTT.

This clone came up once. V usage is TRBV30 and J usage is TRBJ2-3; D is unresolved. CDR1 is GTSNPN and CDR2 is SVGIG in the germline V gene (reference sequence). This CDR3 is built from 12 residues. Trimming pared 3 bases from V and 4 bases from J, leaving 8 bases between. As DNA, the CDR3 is TGTGCCTGGAGCGTGACTTCAGATACGCAGTATTTT. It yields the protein CAWSVTSDTQYF.

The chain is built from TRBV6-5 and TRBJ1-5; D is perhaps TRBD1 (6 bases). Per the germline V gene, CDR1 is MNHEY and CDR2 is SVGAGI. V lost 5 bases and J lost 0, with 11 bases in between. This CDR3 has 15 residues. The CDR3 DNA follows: TGTGCCAGCAGTCCCGGGACACTTAGCAATCAGCCCCAGCATTTT. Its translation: CASSPGTLSNQPQHF.

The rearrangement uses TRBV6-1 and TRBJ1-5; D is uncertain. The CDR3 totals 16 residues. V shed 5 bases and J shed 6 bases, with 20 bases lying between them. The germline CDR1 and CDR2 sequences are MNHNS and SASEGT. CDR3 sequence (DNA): TGTGCCAGCAGTCAAGTTGAAATTAGGGAGGGTCAGCCCCAGCATTTT. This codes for CASSQVEIREGQPQHF.

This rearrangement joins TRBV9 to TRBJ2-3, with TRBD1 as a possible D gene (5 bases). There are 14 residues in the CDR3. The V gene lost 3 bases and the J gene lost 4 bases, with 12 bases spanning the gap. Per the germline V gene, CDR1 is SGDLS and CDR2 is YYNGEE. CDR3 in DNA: TGTGCCAGCAGCGCCGGGCAGGGTTCAGATACGCAGTATTTT. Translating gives CASSAGQGSDTQYF.

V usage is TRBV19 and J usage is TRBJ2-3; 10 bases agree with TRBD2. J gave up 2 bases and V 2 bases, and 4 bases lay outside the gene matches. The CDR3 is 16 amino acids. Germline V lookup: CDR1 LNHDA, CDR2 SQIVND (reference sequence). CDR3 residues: CASSIWTSGYTDTQYF. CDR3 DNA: TGTGCCAGTAGTATATGGACTAGCGGTTACACAGATACGCAGTATTTT.

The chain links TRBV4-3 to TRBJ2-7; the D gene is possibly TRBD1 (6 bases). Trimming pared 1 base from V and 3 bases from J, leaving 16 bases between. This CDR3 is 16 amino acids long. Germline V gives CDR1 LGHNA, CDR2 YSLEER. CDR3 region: CASSQARDILLYEQYF. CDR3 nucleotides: TGCGCCAGCAGCCAAGCCCGGGACATCCTCCTCTACGAGCAGTACTTC.

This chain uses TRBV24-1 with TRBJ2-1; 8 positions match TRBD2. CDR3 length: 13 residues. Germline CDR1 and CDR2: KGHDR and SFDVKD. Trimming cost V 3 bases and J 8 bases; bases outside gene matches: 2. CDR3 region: CATSDPGGDEQFF. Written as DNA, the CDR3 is TGTGCCACCAGTGATCCGGGAGGGGATGAGCAGTTCTTC.

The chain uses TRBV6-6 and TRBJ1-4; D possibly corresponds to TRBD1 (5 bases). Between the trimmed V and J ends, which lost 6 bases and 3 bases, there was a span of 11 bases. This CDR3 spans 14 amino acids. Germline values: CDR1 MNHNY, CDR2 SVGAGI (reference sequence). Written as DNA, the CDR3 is TGTGCCAGCAGCGGGGGGTTGGCTAATGAAAAACTGTTTTTT. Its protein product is CASSGGLANEKLFF.

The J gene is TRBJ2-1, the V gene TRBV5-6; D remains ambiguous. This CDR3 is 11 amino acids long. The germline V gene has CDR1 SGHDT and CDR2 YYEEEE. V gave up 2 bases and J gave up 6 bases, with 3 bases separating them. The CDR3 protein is CASSFSNEQFF. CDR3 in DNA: TGTGCCAGCAGCTTCTCCAATGAGCAGTTCTTC.

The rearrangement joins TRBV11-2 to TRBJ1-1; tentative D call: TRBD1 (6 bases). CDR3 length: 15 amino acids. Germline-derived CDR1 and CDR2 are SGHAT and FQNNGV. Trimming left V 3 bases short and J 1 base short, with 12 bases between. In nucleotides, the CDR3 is TGTGCCAGCAGCTTCGACAGGATCCCGAACACTGAAGCTTTCTTT. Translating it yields CASSFDRIPNTEAFF.

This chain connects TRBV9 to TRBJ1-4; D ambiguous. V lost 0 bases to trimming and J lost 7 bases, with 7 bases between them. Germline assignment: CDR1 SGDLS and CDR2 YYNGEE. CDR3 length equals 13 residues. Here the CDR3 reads CASSVEEGEKLFF. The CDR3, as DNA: TGTGCCAGCAGCGTAGAGGAGGGTGAAAAACTGTTTTTT. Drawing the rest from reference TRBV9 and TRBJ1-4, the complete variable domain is DSGVTQTPKHLITATGQRVTLRCSPRSGDLSVYWYQQSLDQGLQFLIQYYNGEERAKGNILERFSAQQFPDLHSELNLSSLELGDSALYFCASSVEEGEKLFFGSGTQLSVL.

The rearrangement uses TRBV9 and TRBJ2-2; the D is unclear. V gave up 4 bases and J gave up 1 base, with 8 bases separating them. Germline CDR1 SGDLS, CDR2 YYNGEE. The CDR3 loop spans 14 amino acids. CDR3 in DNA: TGTGCCAGCAGCCAAATACAGAACACCGGGGAGCTGTTTTTT. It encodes CASSQIQNTGELFF.

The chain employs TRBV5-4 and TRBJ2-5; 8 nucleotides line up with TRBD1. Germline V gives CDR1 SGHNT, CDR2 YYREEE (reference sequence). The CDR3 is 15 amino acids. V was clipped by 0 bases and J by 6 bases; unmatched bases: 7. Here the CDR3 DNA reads TGTGCCAGCAGCTTGGTTGGTCAGGGGGCGCAGACCCAGTACTTC. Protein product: CASSLVGQGAQTQYF.

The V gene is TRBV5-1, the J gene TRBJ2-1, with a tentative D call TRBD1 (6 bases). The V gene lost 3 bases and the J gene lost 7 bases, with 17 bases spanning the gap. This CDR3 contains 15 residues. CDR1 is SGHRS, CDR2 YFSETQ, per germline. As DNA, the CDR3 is TGCGCCAGCAGCTCCCAGGGGAGTCGTGGAAATGAGCAGTTCTTC. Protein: CASSSQGSRGNEQFF.

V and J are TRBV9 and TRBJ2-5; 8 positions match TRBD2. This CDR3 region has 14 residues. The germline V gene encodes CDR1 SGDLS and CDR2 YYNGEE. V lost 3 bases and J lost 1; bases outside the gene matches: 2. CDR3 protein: CASSGGRPQETQYF. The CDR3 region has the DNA TGTGCCAGCAGCGGCGGGAGGCCCCAAGAGACCCAGTACTTC. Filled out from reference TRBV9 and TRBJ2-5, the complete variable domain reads DSGVTQTPKHLITATGQRVTLRCSPRSGDLSVYWYQQSLDQGLQFLIQYYNGEERAKGNILERFSAQQFPDLHSELNLSSLELGDSALYFCASSGGRPQETQYFGPGTRLLVL.

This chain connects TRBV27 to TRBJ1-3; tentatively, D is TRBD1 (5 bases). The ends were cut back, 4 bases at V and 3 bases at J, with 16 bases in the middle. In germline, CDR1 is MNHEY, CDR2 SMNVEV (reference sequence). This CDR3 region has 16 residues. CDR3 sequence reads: CASSSYLGGYGNTIYF. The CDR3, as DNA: TGTGCCAGCAGTTCATACCTGGGGGGATATGGAAACACCATATATTTT.

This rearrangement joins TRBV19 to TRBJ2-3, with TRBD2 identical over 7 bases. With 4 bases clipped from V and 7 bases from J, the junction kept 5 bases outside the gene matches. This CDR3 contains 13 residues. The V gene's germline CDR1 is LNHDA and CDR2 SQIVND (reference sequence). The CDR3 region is CASSSGGAYTQYF. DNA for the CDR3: TGTGCCAGTAGTAGCGGGGGAGCTTATACGCAGTATTTT.

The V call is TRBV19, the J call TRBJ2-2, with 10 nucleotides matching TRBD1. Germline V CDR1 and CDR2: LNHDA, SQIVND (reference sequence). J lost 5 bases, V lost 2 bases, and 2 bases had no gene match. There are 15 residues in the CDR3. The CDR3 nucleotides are TGTGCCAGTAGTATAAGGACAGGGGGTACCGGGGAGCTGTTTTTT. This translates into CASSIRTGGTGELFF.

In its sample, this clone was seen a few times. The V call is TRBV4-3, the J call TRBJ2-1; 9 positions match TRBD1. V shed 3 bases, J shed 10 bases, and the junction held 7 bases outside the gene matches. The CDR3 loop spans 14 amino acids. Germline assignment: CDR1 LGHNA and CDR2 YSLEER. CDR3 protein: CASSQRTGEGEQFF. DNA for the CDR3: TGCGCCAGCAGCCAGAGGACAGGGGAAGGAGAGCAGTTCTTC.

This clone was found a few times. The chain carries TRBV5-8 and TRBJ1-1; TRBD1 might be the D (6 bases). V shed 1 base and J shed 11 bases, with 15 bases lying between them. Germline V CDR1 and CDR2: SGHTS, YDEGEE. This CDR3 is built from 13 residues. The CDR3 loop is CASSLRRGTQAFF. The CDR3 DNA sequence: TGTGCCAGCAGCTTGAGGCGGGGGACACAGGCTTTCTTT.

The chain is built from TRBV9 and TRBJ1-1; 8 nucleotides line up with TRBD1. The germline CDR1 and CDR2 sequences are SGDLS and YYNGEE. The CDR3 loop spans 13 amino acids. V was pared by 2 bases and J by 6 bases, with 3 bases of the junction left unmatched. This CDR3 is CASSVHRGAEAFF. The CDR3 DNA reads TGTGCCAGCAGCGTCCACAGGGGGGCTGAAGCTTTCTTT.